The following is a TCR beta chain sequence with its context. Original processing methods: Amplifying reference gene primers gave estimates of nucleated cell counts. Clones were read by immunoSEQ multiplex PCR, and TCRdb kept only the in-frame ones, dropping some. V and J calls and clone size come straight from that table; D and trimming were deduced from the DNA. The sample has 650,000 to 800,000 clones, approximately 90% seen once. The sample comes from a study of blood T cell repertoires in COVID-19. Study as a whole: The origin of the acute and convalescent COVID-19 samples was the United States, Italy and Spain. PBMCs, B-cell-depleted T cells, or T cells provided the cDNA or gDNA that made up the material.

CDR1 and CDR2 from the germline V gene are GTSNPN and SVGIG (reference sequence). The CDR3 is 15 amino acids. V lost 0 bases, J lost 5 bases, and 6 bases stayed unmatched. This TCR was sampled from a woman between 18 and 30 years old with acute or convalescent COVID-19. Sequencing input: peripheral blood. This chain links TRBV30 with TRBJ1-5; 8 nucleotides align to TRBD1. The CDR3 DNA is TGTGCCTGGAGTGTACGGGGACAGGCGGATCAGCCCCAGCATTTT. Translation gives CAWSVRGQADQPQHF.